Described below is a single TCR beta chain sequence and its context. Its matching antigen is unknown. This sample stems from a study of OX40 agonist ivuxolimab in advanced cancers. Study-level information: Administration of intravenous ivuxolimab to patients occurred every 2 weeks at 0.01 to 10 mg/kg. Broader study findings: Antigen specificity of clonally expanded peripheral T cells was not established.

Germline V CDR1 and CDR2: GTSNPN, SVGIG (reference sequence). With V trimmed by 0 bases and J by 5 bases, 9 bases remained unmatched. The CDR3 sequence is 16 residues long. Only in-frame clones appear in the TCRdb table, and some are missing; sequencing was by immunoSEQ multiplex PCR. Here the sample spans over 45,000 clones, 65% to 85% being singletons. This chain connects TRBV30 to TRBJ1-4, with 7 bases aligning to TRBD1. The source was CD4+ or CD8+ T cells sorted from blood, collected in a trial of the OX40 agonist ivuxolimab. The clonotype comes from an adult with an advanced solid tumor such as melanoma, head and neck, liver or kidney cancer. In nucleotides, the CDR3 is TGTGCCTGGAGTGTAATCCTCGACAGGGAAAATGAAAAACTGTTTTTT. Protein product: CAWSVILDRENEKLFF.